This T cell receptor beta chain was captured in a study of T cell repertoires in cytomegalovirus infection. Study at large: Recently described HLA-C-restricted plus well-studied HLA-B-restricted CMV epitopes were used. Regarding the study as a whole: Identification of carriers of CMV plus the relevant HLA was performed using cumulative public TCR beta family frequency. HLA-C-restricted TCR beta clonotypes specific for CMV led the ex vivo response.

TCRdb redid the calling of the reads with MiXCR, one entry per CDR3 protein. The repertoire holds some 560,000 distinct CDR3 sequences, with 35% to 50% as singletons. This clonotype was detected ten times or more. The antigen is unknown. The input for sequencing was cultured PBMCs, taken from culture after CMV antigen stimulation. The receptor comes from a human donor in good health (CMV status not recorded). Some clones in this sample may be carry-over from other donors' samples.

CDR3 protein: CASSFSRQGPETQYF. The CDR3 coding sequence is TGTGCCAGCAGCTTCAGTAGACAGGGACCAGAGACCCAGTACTTC. This chain connects TRBV7-2 to TRBJ2-5, with 7 bases that match TRBD1. This CDR3 is 15 amino acids long. V lost 3 bases to trimming and J lost 4 bases; unmatched junction nucleotides: 8. Germline CDR1 is SGHTA and CDR2 is FQGNSA.